The rows below give T cell receptor beta chains drawn from one sample of a study of OX40 agonist ivuxolimab in advanced cancers. Measured with immunoSEQ multiplex PCR; TCRdb has only the in-frame clones, and not every one. The repertoire holds 99,000 or so clones, with 85% to 95% as singletons. The specimen was CD4+ or CD8+ T cells sorted from blood, collected in a trial of the OX40 agonist ivuxolimab. The receptors shown here come from an adult with an advanced solid tumor such as melanoma, head and neck, liver or kidney cancer. CDR3s include the opening cysteine and the closing phenylalanine or tryptophan. Fields, in order: D gene, V gene, clone size, J gene, CDR3 DNA, CDR3 protein. A D gene is named only where the DNA matches it firmly. The size entry is marked missing in some rows and otherwise reads once, few, many or a size class.

d_call: TRBD2; v_call: TRBV18; clone_size: NA; j_call: TRBJ2-3; cdr3_nt: TGTGCCAGCTCACCATTGACTAGCGGAAGCACAGATACGCAGTATTTT; cdr3_aa: CASSPLTSGSTDTQYF
d_call: NA; v_call: TRBV5-1; clone_size: NA; j_call: TRBJ2-7; cdr3_nt: TGCGCCAGCAGCTTGGCGGCAGGAATGGGCTACGAGCAGTACTTC; cdr3_aa: CASSLAAGMGYEQYF
d_call: NA; v_call: TRBV7-2; clone_size: NA; j_call: TRBJ2-5; cdr3_nt: TGTGCCAGCAGCTTAGCTTCAGGAGAGACCCAGTACTTC; cdr3_aa: CASSLASGETQYF
d_call: NA; v_call: TRBV18; clone_size: NA; j_call: TRBJ1-1; cdr3_nt: TGTGCCAGCTCACCCGGGGTGAACACTGAAGCTTTCTTT; cdr3_aa: CASSPGVNTEAFF
d_call: TRBD1; v_call: TRBV2; clone_size: once; j_call: TRBJ1-6; cdr3_nt: TGTGCCAACCGGACAGGGGGCCTCTGCTCCTATAATTCACCCCTCCACTTT; cdr3_aa: CANRTGGLCSYNSPLHF
d_call: TRBD1; v_call: TRBV15; clone_size: NA; j_call: TRBJ2-5; cdr3_nt: TGTGCCACTAGACAGGGGGAGACCCAGTACTTC; cdr3_aa: CATRQGETQYF
d_call: NA; v_call: TRBV6-1; clone_size: NA; j_call: TRBJ1-1; cdr3_nt: TGTGCCAGCAGAAGGACGCAAAACACTGAAGCTTTCTTT; cdr3_aa: CASRRTQNTEAFF
d_call: NA; v_call: TRBV19; clone_size: NA; j_call: TRBJ1-5; cdr3_nt: TGTGCCAGTAGTATTGTGGGGTCCAATCAGCCCCAGCATTTT; cdr3_aa: CASSIVGSNQPQHF
d_call: NA; v_call: TRBV6-5; clone_size: NA; j_call: TRBJ2-1; cdr3_nt: TGTGCCAGCAGCCTTACAGGGACTGGCTACAATGAGCAGTTCTTC; cdr3_aa: CASSLTGTGYNEQFF
d_call: NA; v_call: TRBV28; clone_size: NA; j_call: TRBJ2-7; cdr3_nt: TGTGCCAGCAGTCTTCTTTACGAGCAGTACTTC; cdr3_aa: CASSLLYEQYF
d_call: NA; v_call: TRBV5-6; clone_size: NA; j_call: TRBJ2-5; cdr3_nt: TGTGCCAGCAGCTGGGAGCCGGAAGAGACCCAGTACTTC; cdr3_aa: CASSWEPEETQYF
d_call: NA; v_call: TRBV18; clone_size: once; j_call: TRBJ1-5; cdr3_nt: TGTGCCAGCTCACCGTCCTCATCCTGGAACAATCAGCCCCAGCATTTT; cdr3_aa: CASSPSSSWNNQPQHF
d_call: NA; v_call: TRBV6-6; clone_size: NA; j_call: TRBJ2-1; cdr3_nt: TGTGCCAGCAGTCCCTACCGGAATGAGCAGTTCTTC; cdr3_aa: CASSPYRNEQFF
d_call: TRBD1; v_call: TRBV12-5; clone_size: NA; j_call: TRBJ1-1; cdr3_nt: TGTGCTAGTGCCGGTAACAGGGGTGAAGCTTTCTTT; cdr3_aa: CASAGNRGEAFF
d_call: TRBD1; v_call: TRBV11-3; clone_size: NA; j_call: TRBJ2-7; cdr3_nt: TGTGCCAGCAGCACCCGGACAGGGGTATCCGAGGAGCAGTACTTC; cdr3_aa: CASSTRTGVSEEQYF
d_call: TRBD1; v_call: TRBV18; clone_size: NA; j_call: TRBJ1-5; cdr3_nt: TGTGCCAGCTCACGGGACAGGGTCAATCAGCCCCAGCATTTT; cdr3_aa: CASSRDRVNQPQHF
d_call: NA; v_call: TRBV28; clone_size: NA; j_call: TRBJ1-5; cdr3_nt: TGTGCCAGCAGTTTAGGCGCTGGGGAAGATCAGCCCCAGCATTTT; cdr3_aa: CASSLGAGEDQPQHF
d_call: NA; v_call: TRBV27; clone_size: NA; j_call: TRBJ2-1; cdr3_nt: TGTGCCAGCAGGAGCTGGAGACTAGTTAGTAATGAGCAGTTCTTC; cdr3_aa: CASRSWRLVSNEQFF
d_call: TRBD1; v_call: TRBV28; clone_size: NA; j_call: TRBJ1-6; cdr3_nt: TGTGCCAGCAGCCCCCTGGACAGGAGGAATTCACCCCTCCACTTT; cdr3_aa: CASSPLDRRNSPLHF
d_call: NA; v_call: TRBV15; clone_size: once; j_call: TRBJ1-5; cdr3_nt: TGTGCCACCAGCAGAGAACATGCAGGGAATCAGCCCCAGCATTTT; cdr3_aa: CATSREHAGNQPQHF
d_call: TRBD1; v_call: TRBV7-2; clone_size: once; j_call: TRBJ1-1; cdr3_nt: TGTGCCAGCAGCTTAGTTGGGACAGGTCGTATGAACACTGAAGCTTTCTTT; cdr3_aa: CASSLVGTGRMNTEAFF
d_call: NA; v_call: TRBV23-1; clone_size: NA; j_call: TRBJ2-2; cdr3_nt: TGCGCCGTACCGTCAGGGGCCGGGGAGCTGTTTTTT; cdr3_aa: CAVPSGAGELFF
d_call: NA; v_call: TRBV4-1; clone_size: NA; j_call: TRBJ1-2; cdr3_nt: TGCGCCAGCAGCCAGAGTTACCTTTATGGCTACACCTTC; cdr3_aa: CASSQSYLYGYTF
d_call: TRBD1; v_call: TRBV6-4; clone_size: NA; j_call: TRBJ1-2; cdr3_nt: TGTGCCAGCAGTGACCGACCGGGACAGGGGGCGTTAAGCTTC; cdr3_aa: CASSDRPGQGALSF
d_call: NA; v_call: TRBV6-4; clone_size: NA; j_call: TRBJ1-5; cdr3_nt: TGTGCCAGCAGTGGGCAGTCAGGGGAACAGCCCCAGCATTTT; cdr3_aa: CASSGQSGEQPQHF
d_call: NA; v_call: TRBV4-3; clone_size: NA; j_call: TRBJ2-3; cdr3_nt: TGCGCCAGCAGCCAATCGGTCGAAGATACGCAGTATTTT; cdr3_aa: CASSQSVEDTQYF
d_call: NA; v_call: TRBV5-4; clone_size: NA; j_call: TRBJ1-2; cdr3_nt: TGTGCCAGCAGCGTGCGGCAGGGCGTTTATGGCTACACCTTC; cdr3_aa: CASSVRQGVYGYTF